This T cell receptor (beta chain) appears in the sequencing data of a study of T cell responses to AZD1222 COVID-19 vaccine. Germline V lookup: CDR1 SGHDT, CDR2 YYEEEE. There are 13 residues in the CDR3. Trimming left V 1 base short and J 6 bases short, with 8 bases between. Clones were read by immunoSEQ multiplex PCR, and TCRdb kept only the in-frame ones, dropping some. The sample includes fewer than 200,000 clones, over 80% of them seen just once. A word on this clone: Its antigen is as yet unknown.

Study outcomes and limitations: Repertoire sampling was restricted to post-peak T cell response timepoints. In a largely white British group with more females than males, clonal diversity was possibly underestimated. Spike-specific TCRs gained breadth and depth after people received two AZD1222 doses.

The sequencing here drew on peripheral blood, taken on day 0 of AZD1222 vaccination. The source is an adult in good health. This sequence joins TRBV5-6 and TRBJ1-5; maybe TRBD1 (5 bases). This chain's CDR3 is CASSLRGIQPQHF. CDR3 coding DNA: TGTGCCAGCAGCTTGAGGGGAATTCAGCCCCAGCATTTT.